The source of this T cell receptor (beta chain) is a study of CXCR3-negative and CXCR3-positive naive CD8 T cells. General study findings and limits: From TRB CDR3 properties, TCR strength was inferred; surface CD5 did not differ between naive subsets. Memory CD8+ cells showed much lower diversity, while both naive subsets displayed comparably high diversity.

Comments on this clonotype: What it recognizes is unknown.

This CDR3 has 14 amino acids. From germline, CDR1 is SQVTM and CDR2 ANQGSEA. UMI-labeled 5' RACE TRB cDNA libraries were prepared from the cells. TCRdb reprocessed the 5' RACE reads and keeps a single row for each CDR3 protein, giving no DNA. The sample table includes about 48,000 distinct CDR3 sequences. V is TRBV29-1 and J is TRBJ1-1; lacking DNA, the TRBD1 call made by TCRdb goes unchecked. Sequencing was done on a sample of memory CD8+ T cells from blood. The TCR sequence derives from a human donor in good health. Some clones in this sample may be carry-over from other donors' samples. The CDR3 here is CSVPGQLMNTEAFF. Variable domain in full (rest from reference TRBV29-1 and TRBJ1-1): SAVISQKPSRDICQRGTSLTIQCQVDSQVTMMFWYRQQPGQSLTLIATANQGSEATYESGFVIDKFPISRPNLTFSTLTVSNMSPEDSSIYLCSVPGQLMNTEAFFGQGTRLTVV.